This TCR beta chain was recovered during a study of blood T cell repertoires in COVID-19. Looking at the study overall: Italy, Spain and the United States were the sources of the convalescent and acute COVID-19 samples. Sources were T cells, B-cell-depleted T cells, or PBMCs; the material itself was cDNA or gDNA.

Repertoires were generated with immunoSEQ multiplex PCR, while TCRdb's copy carries only in-frame clones and drops some. Found here are some 340,000 clones, more than 90% of them singletons; the top ten hold roughly 3.6%. The V gene end was trimmed by 1 base and the J gene end by 9 bases; junction bases not matched to a gene: 5. Per germline, CDR1 SGHTA and CDR2 FQGNSA. The CDR3 loop spans 15 amino acids. The sequence derives from a woman aged 25-40 years who had been exposed to COVID-19. V is TRBV7-2 and J is TRBJ1-6, with 8 bases that match TRBD1. The sequencing sample was made of PBMCs or T cells enriched from blood (not recorded which). The CDR3 loop reads CASSLVRTGSSPLHF. CDR3 in DNA: TGTGCCAGCAGCTTAGTGCGGACAGGGAGTTCACCCCTCCACTTT. The whole variable domain, remainder taken from reference TRBV7-2 and TRBJ1-6, is GAGVSQSPSNKVTEKGKDVELRCDPISGHTALYWYRQSLGQGLEFLIYFQGNSAPDKSGLPSDRFSAERTGGSVSTLTIQRTQQEDSAVYLCASSLVRTGSSPLHFGNGTRLTVT.